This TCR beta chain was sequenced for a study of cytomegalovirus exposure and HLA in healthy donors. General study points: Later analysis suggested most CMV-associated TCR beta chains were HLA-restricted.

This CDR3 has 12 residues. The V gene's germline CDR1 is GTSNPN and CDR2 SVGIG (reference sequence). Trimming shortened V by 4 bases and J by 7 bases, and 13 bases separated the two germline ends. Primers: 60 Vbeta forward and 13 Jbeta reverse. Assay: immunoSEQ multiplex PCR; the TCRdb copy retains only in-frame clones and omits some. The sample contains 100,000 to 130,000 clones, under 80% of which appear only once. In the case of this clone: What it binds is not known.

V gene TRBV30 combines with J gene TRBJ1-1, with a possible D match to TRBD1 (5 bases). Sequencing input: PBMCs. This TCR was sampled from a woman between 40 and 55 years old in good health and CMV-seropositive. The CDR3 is CAWNLPDSEAFF. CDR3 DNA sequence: TGTGCCTGGAACCTGCCCGACAGTGAAGCTTTCTTT.